This T cell receptor (beta chain) derives from a study of vaccination effects on CD4 cells after COVID-19. Study-level findings and limits: Clones arising from infection and from vaccination showed marked clonal contraction late after vaccination.

This table comes from immunoSEQ multiplex PCR, and its TCRdb copy is limited to in-frame clones, with some not included. Among 22,000 or so clones listed, approximately 76% were seen once. CDR1 is SEHNR and CDR2 is FQNEAQ in the germline V gene (reference sequence). Trimming cost V 5 bases and J 3 bases, with 10 bases left between them. The CDR3 contains 13 residues. Prior to sequencing, the ViraFEST assay stimulated PBMC with viral peptide pools, which expanded the antigen-specific CD4+ T cells. Culture lasted around eleven days before CD4+ T cell isolation. Participants were vaccinated with two doses of either the BNT162b2 or mRNA-1273 vaccine. They grew roughly 2 million PBMC in each well, adding approximately 10 IU/ml IL-2 and around 10 ug/ml peptides. Days 3 and 7 saw half the medium replaced with IL-2 medium. Only a few counts were recorded for this clone. Its specificity is unknown.

This TCR was sampled from a human donor who received a COVID-19 vaccine. The specimen was CD4+ T cells from PBMCs cultured with HCoV-229E spike peptides, collected after COVID-19 vaccination. The gene calls are TRBV7-9 and TRBJ1-1, with D tentatively TRBD1 (6 bases). DNA for the CDR3: TGTGCCAGCAGCAACCGACAGGACACTGAAGCTTTCTTT. It translates to CASSNRQDTEAFF.